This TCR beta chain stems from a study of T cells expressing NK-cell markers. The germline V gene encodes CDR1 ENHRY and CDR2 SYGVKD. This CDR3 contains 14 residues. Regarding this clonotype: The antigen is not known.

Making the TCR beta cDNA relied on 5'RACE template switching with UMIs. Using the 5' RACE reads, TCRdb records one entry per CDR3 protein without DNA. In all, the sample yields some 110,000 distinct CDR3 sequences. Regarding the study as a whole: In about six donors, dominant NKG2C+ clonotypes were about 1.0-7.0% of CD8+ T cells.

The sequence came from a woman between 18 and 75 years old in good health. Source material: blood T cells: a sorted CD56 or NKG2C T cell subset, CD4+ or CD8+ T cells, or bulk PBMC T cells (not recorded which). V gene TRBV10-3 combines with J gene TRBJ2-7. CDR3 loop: CAISMVLDSYEQYF.